Each of the 23 T cell receptor beta chains below was sequenced from the same sample in a study of blood T cell repertoires in COVID-19. Assay used: immunoSEQ multiplex PCR; TCRdb lists only in-frame clones, some missing. Among some 200,000 clones, around 90% were seen once, and the ten largest hold approximately 2.4%. Sequencing was carried out using PBMCs or T cells enriched from blood (not recorded which). These receptors all come from a woman aged 25-40 years who had recovered from COVID-19.

J is TRBJ1-5 and V is TRBV7-9, with D possibly matching TRBD1 (5 bases). With 4 bases removed from V and 8 bases from J, the gap between germline ends came to 12 bases. Germline assignment: CDR1 SEHNR and CDR2 FQNEAQ (reference sequence). This CDR3 comprises 13 residues. CDR3 DNA sequence: TGTGCCAGCAGCTCCGTCAACAGGAAGCCCCAGCATTTT. Its translation: CASSSVNRKPQHF. Using reference TRBV7-9 and TRBJ1-5 for the parts outside the CDR3, the full variable domain is DTGVSQNPRHKITKRGQNVTFRCDPISEHNRLYWYRQTLGQGPEFLTYFQNEAQLEKSRLLSDRFSAERPKGSFSTLEIQRTEQGDSAMYLCASSSVNRKPQHFGDGTRLSIL.

The chain carries TRBV6-2 or TRBV6-3 and TRBJ2-1, with TRBD2 matching over 8 bases. The junction had 4 bases not matched to a gene; V was cut back by 2 bases and J by 4 bases. The CDR3 spans 15 residues. Germline assignment: CDR1 MNHEY and CDR2 SVGEGT. CDR3 in amino acids: CASSYIAGRYNEQFF. The CDR3 DNA is TGTGCCAGCAGTTACATAGCGGGAAGATACAATGAGCAGTTCTTC.

DNA of the CDR3: TGTGCCAGCAGTGAAATCCCCCCTGAGGAGACCCAGTACTTC. Residues: CASSEIPPEETQYF. The chain carries TRBV2 and TRBJ2-5; no reliable D call. CDR1 and CDR2 from the germline V gene are SNHLY and FYNNEI. CDR3 length: 14 amino acids. Trimming removed 2 bases from V and 5 bases from J, with 12 bases in between.

The rearrangement uses TRBV6-1 and TRBJ1-1; D not resolved. The V end lost 3 bases, the J end lost 5 bases, and 10 bases lay between the germline ends. From germline, CDR1 is MNHNS and CDR2 SASEGT. The CDR3 is 13 amino acids. The CDR3 loop is CASSDEGWTEAFF. CDR3 bases: TGTGCCAGCAGTGATGAGGGTTGGACTGAAGCTTTCTTT.

The V call is TRBV25-1, the J call TRBJ1-2, with a tentative D call TRBD1 (5 bases). The CDR3 totals 15 residues. With 1 base removed from V and 2 bases from J, the gap between germline ends came to 11 bases. Germline V gives CDR1 MGHDK, CDR2 SYGVNS. CDR3 protein: CASSEWGDVNYGYTF. The CDR3 DNA reads TGTGCCAGCAGTGAATGGGGGGATGTCAACTATGGCTACACCTTC.

V is TRBV4-3 and J is TRBJ2-7; TRBD2 aligns across 11 bases. The CDR3 runs to 19 residues. CDR1 and CDR2 from the germline V gene are LGHNA and YSLEER. The V segment lost 0 bases and the J segment 4 bases; nucleotides outside the gene matches: 14. CDR3 sequence reads: CASSQETVSTSGSWYEQYF. CDR3 nucleotides: TGCGCCAGCAGCCAAGAAACGGTCTCAACTAGCGGGAGCTGGTACGAGCAGTACTTC.

The chain joins TRBV18 to TRBJ2-5; 9 nucleotides align to TRBD2. V dropped 3 bases and J dropped 5; count of bases not matched to a gene: 10. Germline CDR1 reads KGHSH; CDR2 reads LQKENI. This CDR3 spans 16 amino acids. DNA for the CDR3: TGTGCCAGCTCACCCAGGGTCCTAGCGGGAATTGAGACCCAGTACTTC. Translation: CASSPRVLAGIETQYF.

This chain links TRBV19 with TRBJ2-5; 9 positions agree with TRBD1. V shed 4 bases, J shed 4 bases, and the junction held 10 bases outside the gene matches. Germline CDR1 reads LNHDA; CDR2 reads SQIVND (reference sequence). The CDR3 loop spans 16 amino acids. The CDR3 protein is CASSTRGQGLRETQYF. The DNA for the CDR3 is TGTGCCAGTAGTACCCGGGGACAGGGTCTGCGAGAGACCCAGTACTTC.

In DNA, the CDR3 is TGTGCCAGCAGTTATGGACAGCACTTTAGCAATCAGCCCCAGCATTTT. This codes for CASSYGQHFSNQPQHF. The chain is built from TRBV6-6 and TRBJ1-5; D is perhaps TRBD1 (6 bases). CDR1 is MNHNY, CDR2 SVGAGI, per germline (reference sequence). The CDR3 sequence is 16 residues long. Trimming removed 3 bases at V and 0 bases at J, with 12 bases between.

This clone was counted between two and nine times. J is TRBJ2-2 and V is TRBV11-2; 10 positions match TRBD1. CDR1 is SGHAT, CDR2 FQNNGV, per germline. V gave up 5 bases and J gave up 4 bases; unmatched junction bases: 13. This CDR3 contains 18 residues. The CDR3 is CASSPHSWDRGATGELFF. CDR3 in DNA: TGTGCCAGCAGCCCACATAGCTGGGACAGGGGAGCCACCGGGGAGCTGTTTTTT.

A single count supports this clone. This chain uses TRBV2 with TRBJ2-7; D possibly corresponds to TRBD1 (6 bases). Per the germline V gene, CDR1 is SNHLY and CDR2 is FYNNEI. CDR3 length equals 12 residues. Trimming shortened V by 10 bases and J by 3 bases, and 13 bases separated the two germline ends. The CDR3 region is CAILRTDYEQYF. CDR3 nucleotides: TGTGCCATCCTCCGGACAGACTACGAGCAGTACTTC.

The gene calls are TRBV7-2 and TRBJ1-1; the D is unclear. Trimming removed 0 bases at V and 0 bases at J, with 8 bases between. The CDR3 runs to 15 residues. Germline assignment: CDR1 SGHTA and CDR2 FQGNSA. This CDR3 is CASSLAREMNTEAFF. For the CDR3, the DNA is TGTGCCAGCAGCTTAGCGCGAGAGATGAACACTGAAGCTTTCTTT.

This rearrangement joins TRBV11-2 to TRBJ2-5; the D is unclear. This CDR3 comprises 11 residues. Trimming shortened V by 5 bases and J by 2 bases, and 3 bases separated the two germline ends. Germline-derived CDR1 and CDR2 are SGHAT and FQNNGV. CDR3 in amino acids: CASSPQETQYF. The CDR3 coding sequence is TGTGCCAGCAGCCCACAAGAGACCCAGTACTTC.

CDR3 amino acids: CAWSPQGNEQYF. DNA for the CDR3: TGTGCCTGGAGTCCCCAGGGTAACGAGCAGTACTTC. The V call is TRBV30, the J call TRBJ2-7; weak D call: TRBD1 (5 bases). The CDR3 has 12 residues. Trimming shortened V by 2 bases and J by 5 bases, and 10 bases separated the two germline ends. CDR1 is GTSNPN and CDR2 is SVGIG in the germline V gene (reference sequence).

The chain links TRBV5-4 to TRBJ2-5; 12 bases are a match to TRBD2. Germline V gene lookup returns CDR1 SGHNT and CDR2 YYREEE (reference sequence). The CDR3 extends over 17 amino acids. The J segment lost 5 bases and the V segment lost 0 bases, leaving 8 bases of the junction unmatched. The CDR3 DNA is TGTGCCAGCAGCTTGGCTAGTCTAGCGGGAGGGGAGGAGACCCAGTACTTC. As protein: CASSLASLAGGEETQYF.

In DNA, the CDR3 is TGTGCCAGCAGGGGGACAGGGGCCACTAACTATGGCTACACCTTC. It codes for CASRGTGATNYGYTF. The V gene is TRBV28, the J gene TRBJ1-2; 10 nucleotides match TRBD1. V gave up 6 bases and J gave up 0 bases; unmatched junction bases: 4. There are 15 residues in the CDR3. Germline V gene data show CDR1 as MDHEN and CDR2 as SYDVKM.

This clone showed up just once. The chain links TRBV6-1 to TRBJ1-3; 8 bases agree with TRBD1. The length of the CDR3 is 18 residues. The V gene end was trimmed by 1 base and the J gene end by 0 bases; junction bases not matched to a gene: 8. Germline-derived CDR1 and CDR2 are MNHNS and SASEGT. CDR3 protein: CASSEDFTGGISGNTIYF. For the CDR3, the DNA is TGTGCCAGCAGTGAAGACTTTACAGGGGGAATCTCTGGAAACACCATATATTTT.

The V call is TRBV5-6, the J call TRBJ1-1; TRBD1 aligns across 7 bases. Germline V gene data show CDR1 as SGHDT and CDR2 as YYEEEE. The CDR3 sequence is 16 residues long. V lost 0 bases and J lost 4; bases outside the gene matches: 9. Here the CDR3 reads CASSLARGQRATEAFF. CDR3 bases: TGTGCCAGCAGCTTGGCAAGGGGACAGAGAGCCACTGAAGCTTTCTTT.

The chain is built from TRBV5-6 and TRBJ2-7; 10 bases map to TRBD1. This CDR3 has 14 residues. Trimming removed 3 bases from V and 2 bases from J; junction bases left unmatched: 2. The V gene's germline CDR1 is SGHDT and CDR2 YYEEEE. CDR3 amino acids: CASSWDRGAYEQYF. The CDR3 DNA is TGTGCCAGCAGCTGGGACAGGGGAGCCTACGAGCAGTACTTC.

The chain combines TRBV7-2 with TRBJ2-6; 7 nucleotides line up with TRBD2. Germline trimming cut 3 bases from V and 0 bases from J; bases unmatched to any gene: 5. Germline V gene sequence: CDR1 SGHTA, CDR2 FQGNSA. CDR3 length equals 17 residues. CDR3 amino acids: CASSFVTSYSGANVLTF. The DNA of the CDR3 is TGTGCCAGCAGCTTTGTGACTAGCTACTCTGGGGCCAACGTCCTGACTTTC.

V usage is TRBV2 and J usage is TRBJ2-2, with D possibly TRBD1 on 5 matching bases. Per germline, CDR1 SNHLY and CDR2 FYNNEI. Trimming stripped 9 bases from V and 7 bases from J, with 18 bases between. The CDR3 sequence is 14 residues long. CDR3 residues: CASGTSQGGGELFF. In DNA, the CDR3 is TGTGCCAGTGGCACTTCGCAGGGTGGCGGGGAGCTGTTTTTT.

The gene calls are TRBV7-2 and TRBJ2-7; TRBD1 might be the D (6 bases). CDR1 SGHTA and CDR2 FQGNSA come from the germline V gene. Trimming took 5 bases from V and 5 from J, leaving 16 bases between them. CDR3 size: 14 residues. The CDR3 sequence is CASSPLPTGDEQYF. Here the CDR3 DNA reads TGTGCCAGCAGCCCCCTACCGACAGGCGACGAGCAGTACTTC. Looking up the rest from reference TRBV7-2 and TRBJ2-7 gives the full variable domain: GAGVSQSPSNKVTEKGKDVELRCDPISGHTALYWYRQSLGQGLEFLIYFQGNSAPDKSGLPSDRFSAERTGGSVSTLTIQRTQQEDSAVYLCASSPLPTGDEQYFGPGTRLTVT.

This rearrangement joins TRBV2 to TRBJ2-3, with no clear D. The ends were cut back, 2 bases at V and 6 bases at J, with 6 bases in the middle. Germline CDR1 SNHLY, CDR2 FYNNEI. The CDR3 spans 12 residues. In DNA form, the CDR3 reads TGTGCCAGCAGTGAATTTCGGGATACGCAGTATTTT. It yields the protein CASSEFRDTQYF.